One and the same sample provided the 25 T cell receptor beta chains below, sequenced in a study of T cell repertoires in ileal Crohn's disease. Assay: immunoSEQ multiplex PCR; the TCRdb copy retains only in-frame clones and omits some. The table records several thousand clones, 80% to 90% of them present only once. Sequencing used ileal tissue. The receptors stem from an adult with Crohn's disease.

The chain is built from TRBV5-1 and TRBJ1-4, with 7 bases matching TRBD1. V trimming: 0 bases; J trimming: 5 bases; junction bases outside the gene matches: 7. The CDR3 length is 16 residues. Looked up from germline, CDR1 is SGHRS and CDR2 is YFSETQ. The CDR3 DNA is TGCGCCAGCAGCTTGGCGTCGAGCAGGGGGAATGAAAAACTGTTTTTT. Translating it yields CASSLASSRGNEKLFF.

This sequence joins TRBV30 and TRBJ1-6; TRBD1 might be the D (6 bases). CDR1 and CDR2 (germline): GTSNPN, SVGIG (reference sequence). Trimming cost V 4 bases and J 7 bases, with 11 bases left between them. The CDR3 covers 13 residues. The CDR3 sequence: CAWNGQLNSPLHF. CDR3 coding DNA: TGTGCCTGGAACGGACAGCTCAATTCACCCCTCCACTTT.

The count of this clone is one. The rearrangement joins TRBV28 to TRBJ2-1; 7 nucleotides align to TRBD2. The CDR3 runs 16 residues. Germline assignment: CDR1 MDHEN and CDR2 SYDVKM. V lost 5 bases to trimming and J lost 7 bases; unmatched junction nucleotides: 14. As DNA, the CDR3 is TGTGCCAGCAGTCCGCCGAGCGGGGCCGATCGGAATGAGCAGTTCTTC. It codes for CASSPPSGADRNEQFF. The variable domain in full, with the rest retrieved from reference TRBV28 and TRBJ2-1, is DVKVTQSSRYLVKRTGEKVFLECVQDMDHENMFWYRQDPGLGLRLIYFSYDVKMKEKGDIPEGYSVSREKKERFSLILESASTNQTSMYLCASSPPSGADRNEQFFGPGTRLTVL.

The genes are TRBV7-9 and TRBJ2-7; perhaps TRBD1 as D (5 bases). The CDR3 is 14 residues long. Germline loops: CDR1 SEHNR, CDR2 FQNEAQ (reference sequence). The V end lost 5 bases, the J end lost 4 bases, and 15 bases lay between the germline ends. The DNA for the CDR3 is TGTGCCAGCAGCCCGATGACAGTTAATTACGAGCAGTACTTC. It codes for CASSPMTVNYEQYF.

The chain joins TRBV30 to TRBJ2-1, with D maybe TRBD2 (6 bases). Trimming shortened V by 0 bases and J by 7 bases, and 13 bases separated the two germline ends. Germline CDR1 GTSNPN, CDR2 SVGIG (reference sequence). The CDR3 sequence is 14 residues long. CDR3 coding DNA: TGTGCCTGGAGTGTACTCAATGGGGGGAATGAGCAGTTCTTC. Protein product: CAWSVLNGGNEQFF. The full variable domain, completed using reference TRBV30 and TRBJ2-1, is SQTIHQWPATLVQPVGSPLSLECTVEGTSNPNLYWYRQAAGRGLQLLFYSVGIGQISSEVPQNLSASRPQDRQFILSSKKLLLSDSGFYLCAWSVLNGGNEQFFGPGTRLTVL.

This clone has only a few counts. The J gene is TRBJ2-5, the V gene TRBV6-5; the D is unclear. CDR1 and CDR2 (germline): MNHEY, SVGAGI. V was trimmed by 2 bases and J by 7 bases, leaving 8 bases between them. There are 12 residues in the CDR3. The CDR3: CASSYLSGTQYF. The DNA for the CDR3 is TGTGCCAGCAGTTACCTCTCAGGGACCCAGTACTTC.

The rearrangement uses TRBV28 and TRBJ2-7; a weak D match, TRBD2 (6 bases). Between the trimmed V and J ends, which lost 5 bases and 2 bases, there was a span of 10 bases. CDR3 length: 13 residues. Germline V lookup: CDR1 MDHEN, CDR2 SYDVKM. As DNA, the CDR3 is TGTGCCAGCAGTCCGGGACTTCCCTACGAGCAGTACTTC. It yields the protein CASSPGLPYEQYF.

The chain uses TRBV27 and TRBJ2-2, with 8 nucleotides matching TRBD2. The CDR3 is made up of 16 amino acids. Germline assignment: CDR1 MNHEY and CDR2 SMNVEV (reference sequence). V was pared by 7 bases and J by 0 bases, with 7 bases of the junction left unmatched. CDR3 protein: CASMGLAGPNTGELFF. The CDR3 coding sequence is TGTGCCAGCATGGGTCTAGCGGGCCCGAACACCGGGGAGCTGTTTTTT.

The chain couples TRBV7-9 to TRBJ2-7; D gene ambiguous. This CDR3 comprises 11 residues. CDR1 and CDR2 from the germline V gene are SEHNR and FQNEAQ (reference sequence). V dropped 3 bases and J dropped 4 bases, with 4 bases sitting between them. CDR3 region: CASSFSYEQYF. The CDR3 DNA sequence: TGTGCCAGCAGCTTTTCATACGAGCAGTACTTC.

CDR3 nucleotide sequence: TGTGCCAGCAGCTTAGAGCGCCAGTCTTACGAGCAGTACTTC. It is translated as CASSLERQSYEQYF. J is TRBJ2-7 and V is TRBV7-6; D gene unclear. The CDR3 contains 14 residues. V was pared by 1 base and J by 4 bases, with 11 bases between. CDR1 is SGHVS and CDR2 is FNYEAQ in the germline V gene.

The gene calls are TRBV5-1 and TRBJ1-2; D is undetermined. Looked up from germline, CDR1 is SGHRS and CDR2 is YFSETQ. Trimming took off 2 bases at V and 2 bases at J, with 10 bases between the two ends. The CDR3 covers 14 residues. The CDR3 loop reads CASSFETPNYGYTF. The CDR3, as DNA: TGCGCCAGCAGCTTCGAGACACCCAACTATGGCTACACCTTC.

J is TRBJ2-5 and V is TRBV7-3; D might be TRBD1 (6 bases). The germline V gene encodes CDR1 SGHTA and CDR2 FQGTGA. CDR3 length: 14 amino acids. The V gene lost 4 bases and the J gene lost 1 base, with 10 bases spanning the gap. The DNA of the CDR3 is TGTGCCAGCAGCTCCGGACAGATCCAAGAGACCCAGTACTTC. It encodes CASSSGQIQETQYF.

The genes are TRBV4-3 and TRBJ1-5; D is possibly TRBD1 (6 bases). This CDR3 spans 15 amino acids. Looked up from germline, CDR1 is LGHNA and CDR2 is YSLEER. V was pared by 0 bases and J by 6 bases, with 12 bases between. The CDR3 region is CASSQDSRGTQPQHF. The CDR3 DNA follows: TGCGCCAGCAGCCAAGATTCCAGGGGTACTCAGCCCCAGCATTTT.

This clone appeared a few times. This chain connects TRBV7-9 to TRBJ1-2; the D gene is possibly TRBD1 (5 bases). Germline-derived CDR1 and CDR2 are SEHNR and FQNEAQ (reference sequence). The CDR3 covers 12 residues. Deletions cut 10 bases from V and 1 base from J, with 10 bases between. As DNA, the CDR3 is TGTGCCACCCTCCAGGGTAACTATGGCTACACCTTC. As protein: CATLQGNYGYTF.

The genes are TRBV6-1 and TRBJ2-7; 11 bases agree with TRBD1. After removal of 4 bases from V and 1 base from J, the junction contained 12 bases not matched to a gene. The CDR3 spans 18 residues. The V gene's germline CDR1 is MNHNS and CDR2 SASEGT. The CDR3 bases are TGTGCCAGCAGTGGAAGATCCGGGGACAGGGGGTCGTCCTACGAGCAGTACTTC. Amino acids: CASSGRSGDRGSSYEQYF.

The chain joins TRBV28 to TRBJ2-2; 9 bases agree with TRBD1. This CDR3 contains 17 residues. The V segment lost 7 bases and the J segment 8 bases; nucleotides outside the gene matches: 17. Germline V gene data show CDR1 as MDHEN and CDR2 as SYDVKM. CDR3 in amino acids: CASTTLRPGQGFGELFF. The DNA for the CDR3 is TGTGCCAGCACTACCCTGAGGCCGGGACAGGGTTTTGGGGAGCTGTTTTTT.

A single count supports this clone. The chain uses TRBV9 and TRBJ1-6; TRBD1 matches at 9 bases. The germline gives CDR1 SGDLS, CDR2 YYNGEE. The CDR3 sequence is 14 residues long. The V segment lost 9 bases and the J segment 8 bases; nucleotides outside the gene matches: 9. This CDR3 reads CATSRDRADSPLHF. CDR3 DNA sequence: TGTGCCACTTCCCGGGACAGGGCTGATTCACCCCTCCACTTT.

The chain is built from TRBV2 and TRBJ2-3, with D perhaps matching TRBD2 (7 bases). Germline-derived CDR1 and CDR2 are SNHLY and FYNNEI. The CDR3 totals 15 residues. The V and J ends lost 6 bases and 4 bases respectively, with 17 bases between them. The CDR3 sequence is CASRFYRGGPDTQYF. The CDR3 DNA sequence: TGTGCCAGCAGGTTCTACCGCGGGGGCCCAGATACGCAGTATTTT.

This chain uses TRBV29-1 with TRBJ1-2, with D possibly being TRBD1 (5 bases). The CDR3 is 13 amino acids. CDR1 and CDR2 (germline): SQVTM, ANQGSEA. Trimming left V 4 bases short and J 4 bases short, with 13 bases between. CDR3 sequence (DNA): TGCAGCGTTGTGGGCGGTGGGGCCTATGGCTACACCTTC. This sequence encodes CSVVGGGAYGYTF.

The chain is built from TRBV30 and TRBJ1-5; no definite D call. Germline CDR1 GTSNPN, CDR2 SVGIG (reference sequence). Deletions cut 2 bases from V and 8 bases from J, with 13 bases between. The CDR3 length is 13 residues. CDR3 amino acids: CAWSHKSGEPQHF. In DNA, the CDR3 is TGTGCCTGGAGTCACAAGTCGGGTGAGCCCCAGCATTTT.

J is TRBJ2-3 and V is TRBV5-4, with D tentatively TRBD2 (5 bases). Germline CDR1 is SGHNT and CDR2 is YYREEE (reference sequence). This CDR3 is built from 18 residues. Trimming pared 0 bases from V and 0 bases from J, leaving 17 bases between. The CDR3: CASSLVSSWKTSTDTQYF. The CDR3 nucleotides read TGTGCCAGCAGCTTGGTTTCTAGCTGGAAGACTAGCACAGATACGCAGTATTTT.

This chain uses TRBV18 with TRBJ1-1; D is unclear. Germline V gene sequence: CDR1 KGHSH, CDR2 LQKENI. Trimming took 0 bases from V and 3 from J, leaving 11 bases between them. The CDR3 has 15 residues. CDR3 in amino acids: CASSPPASQYTEAFF. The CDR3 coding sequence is TGTGCCAGCTCACCACCGGCCTCACAGTACACTGAAGCTTTCTTT.

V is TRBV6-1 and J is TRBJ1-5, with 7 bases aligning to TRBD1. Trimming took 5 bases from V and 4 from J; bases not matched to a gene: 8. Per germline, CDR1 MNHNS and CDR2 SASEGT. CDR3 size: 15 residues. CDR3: CASSQNPGQNQPQHF. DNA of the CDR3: TGTGCCAGCAGTCAAAACCCGGGACAGAATCAGCCCCAGCATTTT.

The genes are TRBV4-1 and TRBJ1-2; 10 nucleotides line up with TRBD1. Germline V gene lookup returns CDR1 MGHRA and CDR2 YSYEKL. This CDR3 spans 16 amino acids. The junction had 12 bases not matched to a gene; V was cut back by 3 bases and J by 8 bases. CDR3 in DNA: TGCGCCAGCAGCCATTCGTCCGGGACAGGGGCTCGGGGCTACACCTTC. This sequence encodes CASSHSSGTGARGYTF.

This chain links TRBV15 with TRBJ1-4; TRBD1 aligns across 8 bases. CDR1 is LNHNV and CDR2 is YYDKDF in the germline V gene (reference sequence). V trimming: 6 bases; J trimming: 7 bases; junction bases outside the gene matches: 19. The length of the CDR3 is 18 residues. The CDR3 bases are TGTGCCACCAGTTTTTATCGCGCAGGGGGCGCGTCAGGTGAAAAACTGTTTTTT. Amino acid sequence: CATSFYRAGGASGEKLFF.